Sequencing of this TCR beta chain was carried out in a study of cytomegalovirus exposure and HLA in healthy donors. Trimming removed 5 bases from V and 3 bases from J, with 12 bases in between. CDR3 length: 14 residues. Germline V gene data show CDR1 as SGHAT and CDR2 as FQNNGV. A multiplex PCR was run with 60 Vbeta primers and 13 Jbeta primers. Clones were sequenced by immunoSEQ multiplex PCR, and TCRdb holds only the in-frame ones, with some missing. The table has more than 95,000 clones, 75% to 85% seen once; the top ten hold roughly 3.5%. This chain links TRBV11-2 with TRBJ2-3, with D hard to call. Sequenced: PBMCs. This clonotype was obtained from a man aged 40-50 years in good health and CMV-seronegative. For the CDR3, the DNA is TGTGCCAGCAGCCCCGATAGAGGAACAGATACGCAGTATTTT. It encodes CASSPDRGTDTQYF. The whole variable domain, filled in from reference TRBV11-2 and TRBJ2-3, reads EAGVAQSPRYKIIEKRQSVAFWCNPISGHATLYWYQQILGQGPKLLIQFQNNGVVDDSQLPKDRFSAERLKGVDSTLKIQPAKLEDSAVYLCASSPDRGTDTQYFGPGTRLTVL.